This is a list of T cell receptor beta chains from one sample in a study of CD8 T cells in Susac syndrome. TCRdb redid the calling of the immunoSEQ multiplex PCR reads with MiXCR, one entry per CDR3 protein. Of 180,000 or so distinct CDR3 sequences in the sample, around 96% were seen once. Material for sequencing was CD4+ T cells from PBMCs. The receptors originated from a human donor with multiple sclerosis. Both conserved end residues are part of each CDR3. A D gene is named only where the DNA matches it firmly. Not all rows give a size; the values are once, few, many and, for expanded clones, a class.

NA | NA | TRBJ1-2 | TRBV29-1 | TGCAGCGCCGCTGACCCGTCGGTGGCATATGGCTACACCTTC | CSAADPSVAYGYTF
NA | NA | TRBJ2-5 | TRBV11-3 | TGTGCCAGCAGCTTTACAGGGTCAGAGACCCAGTACTTC | CASSFTGSETQYF
NA | NA | TRBJ2-2 | TRBV15 | TGTGCCACCAGCAGAGGGACAGACGGGGAGCTGTTTTTT | CATSRGTDGELFF
NA | NA | TRBJ2-3 | TRBV18 | TGTGCCAGCTCACCAACAGGGCTTCACACAGATACGCAGTATTTT | CASSPTGLHTDTQYF
NA | NA | TRBJ1-5 | TRBV20-1 | TGCAGTGGCCAGGGTAGGAGCAATCAGCCCCAGCATTTT | CSGQGRSNQPQHF
NA | NA | TRBJ2-5 | TRBV6-5 | TGTGCCAGCAGTTACGGGACATTAGAGACCCAGTACTTC | CASSYGTLETQYF
NA | NA | TRBJ2-4 | TRBV29-1 | TGCAGCGCCGTTGGACGGTCCAAAAACATTCAGTACTTC | CSAVGRSKNIQYF
NA | NA | TRBJ2-7 | TRBV12-3/TRBV12-4 | TGTGCCAGCAGGGGGACGGGGTCCTACGAGCAGTACTTC | CASRGTGSYEQYF
NA | NA | TRBJ2-3 | TRBV2 | TGTGCCAGCAGTGTTGTACATACGCAGTATTTT | CASSVVHTQYF
NA | NA | TRBJ2-7 | TRBV5-4 | TGTGCCAGCAGCCTCCTACAGGGAGGCGTACGAGAGCAGTACTTC | CASSLLQGGVREQYF
once | TRBD1 | TRBJ2-7 | TRBV6-6 | TGTGCCAGCAGCTCCGGGACAGGGTCCGAGCAGTACTTC | CASSSGTGSEQYF
NA | NA | TRBJ2-7 | TRBV20-1 | TGCAGTGCTAGAGATTTGGGGCAACCCTACGAGCAGTACTTC | CSARDLGQPYEQYF
few | NA | TRBJ2-7 | TRBV30 | TGTGCCTGGAGTGTCACGGACTACGAGCAGTACTTC | CAWSVTDYEQYF
NA | NA | TRBJ2-7 | TRBV5-1 | TGCGCCAGCAGCAGTTCGGGGGATCCCTACGAGCAGTACTTC | CASSSSGDPYEQYF
NA | NA | TRBJ2-1 | TRBV7-2 | TGTGCCAGCAGCTTAGCTACCCGGAGGGGCAATGAGCAGTTCTTC | CASSLATRRGNEQFF
NA | NA | TRBJ1-2 | TRBV20-1 | TGCAGTGTCCAAAAAGGACCCAAGTATGGCTACACCTTC | CSVQKGPKYGYTF
NA | NA | TRBJ1-4 | TRBV3-1 | TGTGCCAGCAGCCAAGGGGACGGATCAACTAATGAAAAACTGTTTTTT | CASSQGDGSTNEKLFF
NA | TRBD1 | TRBJ1-5 | TRBV29-1 | TGCAGCGTACAAACAGGGGGCGTTGGTCAGCCCCAGCATTTT | CSVQTGGVGQPQHF
NA | TRBD1 | TRBJ2-1 | TRBV18 | TGTGCCAGCTCACCAAGACAGGGAGACAATGAGCAGTTCTTC | CASSPRQGDNEQFF
few | TRBD1 | TRBJ2-7 | TRBV20-1 | TGCAGTGCGGGGACAGGGAACGAGCAGTACTTC | CSAGTGNEQYF
few | NA | TRBJ2-5 | TRBV3-1 | TGTGCCAGCAGCCCCGCGGGCCGAGAGACCCAGTACTTC | CASSPAGRETQYF
NA | TRBD1 | TRBJ2-7 | TRBV19 | TGTGCCACCCGCGCAGGGGGCTCCTACGAGCAGTACTTC | CATRAGGSYEQYF
once | NA | TRBJ2-3 | TRBV20-1 | TGCAGTGCAGGCCGCCTATCAGATACGCAGTATTTT | CSAGRLSDTQYF
NA | TRBD1 | TRBJ2-1 | TRBV24-1 | TGTGCCACCAGTGATCCATGGACAGGTACCAATGAGCAGTTCTTC | CATSDPWTGTNEQFF
NA | TRBD2 | TRBJ2-1 | TRBV2 | TGTGCCAGCAGTGGAGGACTAGCGGGGTATGAGCAGTTCTTC | CASSGGLAGYEQFF
NA | NA | TRBJ2-2 | TRBV29-1 | TGCAGCGTCCACGGGACTTCGAACACCGGGGAGCTGTTTTTT | CSVHGTSNTGELFF
NA | NA | TRBJ2-5 | TRBV7-9 | TGTGCCAGCAGCCGTCCCGGAGGTCAAGAGACCCAGTACTTC | CASSRPGGQETQYF
NA | NA | TRBJ1-6 | TRBV27 | TGTGCCAGCAGTAGACCCCCCAGCTCCTATAATTCACCCCTCCACTTT | CASSRPPSSYNSPLHF
NA | NA | TRBJ1-1 | TRBV3-1 | TGTGCCAGCAGGCGCAACGCGGAAGCTTTCTTT | CASRRNAEAFF
NA | NA | TRBJ1-3 | TRBV20-1 | TGCAGTGCTAGAGATTCGGGCCCACAATATTTT | CSARDSGPQYF
NA | NA | TRBJ2-1 | TRBV18 | TGTGCCAGCTCACCGATAGGTCGGGGTGAGCAGTTCTTC | CASSPIGRGEQFF
NA | NA | TRBJ2-6 | TRBV9 | TGTGCCAGCAGCGTAGGGGCGGGGAGCTCTGGGGCCAACGTCCTGACTTTC | CASSVGAGSSGANVLTF
NA | TRBD1 | TRBJ2-7 | TRBV6-1 | TGTGCCAGCAGTTATGGGGACAGGCCGTACGAGCAGTACTTC | CASSYGDRPYEQYF
NA | TRBD1 | TRBJ2-7 | TRBV18 | TGTGCCAGCTCACCCAGGGACAGGGGCTTCGAGCAGTACTTC | CASSPRDRGFEQYF
NA | NA | TRBJ2-1 | TRBV29-1 | TGCAGCGGGGAGAGAAGCAGCTCCTACAATGAGCAGTTCTTC | CSGERSSSYNEQFF
NA | NA | TRBJ2-5 | TRBV20-1 | TGCAGTGCGGACCCACTGTACCAAGAGACCCAGTACTTC | CSADPLYQETQYF
NA | NA | TRBJ1-2 | TRBV29-1 | TGCAGCGTTACGGAACAGAGCTATGGCTACACCTTC | CSVTEQSYGYTF
NA | NA | TRBJ2-5 | TRBV7-6 | TGTGCCAGCACCCAAGGAGGAATCCAAGAGACCCAGTACTTC | CASTQGGIQETQYF
NA | NA | TRBJ1-5 | TRBV28 | TGTGCCAGCATTCCGAGAGGTTTTAGCAATCAGCCCCAGCATTTT | CASIPRGFSNQPQHF
NA | NA | TRBJ1-2 | TRBV4-1 | TGCGCCAGCAGCCAAGGGGCCGCCAGGTTGCACGGCTACACCTTC | CASSQGAARLHGYTF